This TCR beta chain appears in the sequencing data of a study of vaccination and CD4 T cells after COVID-19. The ends lost 5 bases at V and 0 bases at J; junction bases unmatched: 9. The length of the CDR3 is 15 residues. Germline V gene data show CDR1 as DFQATT and CDR2 as SNEGSKA (reference sequence). Sample time point: late sampling 161 to 241 days after vaccination in a few convalescent patients. In this sample, this clonotype turned up once. TCRdb fed the PCR reads into MiXCR, producing one record per CDR3 protein. Here the sample spans 26,000 or so distinct CDR3 sequences, about 54% being singletons.

This clonotype was sampled from a human donor who had recovered from COVID-19. V and J are TRBV20-1 and TRBJ2-7; 8 bases line up with TRBD1. This material consisted of CD4+ T cells from blood, taken about 7 months after SARS-CoV-2 vaccination. CDR3 in amino acids: CSAPRTGQTSYEQYF. The CDR3 nucleotides read TGCAGTGCTCCAAGGACAGGGCAGACCTCCTACGAGCAGTACTTC.